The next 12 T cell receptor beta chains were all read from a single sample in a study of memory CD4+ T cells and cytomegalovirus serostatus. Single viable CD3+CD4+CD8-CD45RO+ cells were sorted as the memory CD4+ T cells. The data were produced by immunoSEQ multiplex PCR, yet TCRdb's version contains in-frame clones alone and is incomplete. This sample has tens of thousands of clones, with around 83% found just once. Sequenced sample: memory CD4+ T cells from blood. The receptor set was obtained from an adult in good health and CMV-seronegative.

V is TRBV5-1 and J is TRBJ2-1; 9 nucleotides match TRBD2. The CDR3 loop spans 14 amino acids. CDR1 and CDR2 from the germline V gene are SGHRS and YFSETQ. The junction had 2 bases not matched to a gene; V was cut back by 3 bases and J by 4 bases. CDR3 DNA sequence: TGCGCCAGCAGCTCGGGACTAGCATACAATGAGCAGTTCTTC. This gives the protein CASSSGLAYNEQFF.

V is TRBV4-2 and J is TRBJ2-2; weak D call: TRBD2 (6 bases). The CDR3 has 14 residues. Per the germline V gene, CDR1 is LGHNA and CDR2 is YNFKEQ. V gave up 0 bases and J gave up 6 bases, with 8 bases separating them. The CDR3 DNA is TGTGCCAGCAGCCAAGAGGCTAGCGCCGGGGAGCTGTTTTTT. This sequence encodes CASSQEASAGELFF.

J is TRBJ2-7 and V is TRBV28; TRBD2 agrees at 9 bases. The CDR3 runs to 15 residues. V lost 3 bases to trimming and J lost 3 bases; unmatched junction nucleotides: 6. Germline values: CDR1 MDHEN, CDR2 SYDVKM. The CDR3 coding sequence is TGTGCCAGCAGTTTGGGCGGGAGGGCTAACTACGAGCAGTACTTC. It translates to CASSLGGRANYEQYF.

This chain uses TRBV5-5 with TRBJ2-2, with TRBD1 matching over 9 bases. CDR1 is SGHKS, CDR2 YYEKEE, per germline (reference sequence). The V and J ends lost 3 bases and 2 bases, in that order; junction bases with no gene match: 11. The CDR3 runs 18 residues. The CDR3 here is CASSWGTGTGKNTGELFF. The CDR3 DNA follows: TGTGCCAGCAGCTGGGGAACCGGGACAGGGAAAAACACCGGGGAGCTGTTTTTT.

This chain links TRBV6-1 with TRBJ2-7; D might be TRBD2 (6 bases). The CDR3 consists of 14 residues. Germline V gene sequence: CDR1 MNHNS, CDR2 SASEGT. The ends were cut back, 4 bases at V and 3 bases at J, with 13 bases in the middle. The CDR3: CASSVEGLDYEQYF. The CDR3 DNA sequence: TGTGCCAGCAGTGTGGAGGGACTGGACTACGAGCAGTACTTC.

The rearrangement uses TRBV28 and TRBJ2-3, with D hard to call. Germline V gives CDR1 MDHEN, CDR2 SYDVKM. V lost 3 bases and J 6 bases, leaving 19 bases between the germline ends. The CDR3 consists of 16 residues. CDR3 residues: CASSLGSRLHRDTQYF. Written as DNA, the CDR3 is TGTGCCAGCAGTTTGGGCAGCCGACTCCACCGGGATACGCAGTATTTT.

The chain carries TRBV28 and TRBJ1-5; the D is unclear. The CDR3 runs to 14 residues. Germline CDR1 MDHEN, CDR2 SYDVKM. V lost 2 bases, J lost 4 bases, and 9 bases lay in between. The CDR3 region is CASSLAGFNQPQHF. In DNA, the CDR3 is TGTGCCAGCAGTTTAGCAGGTTTTAATCAGCCCCAGCATTTT.

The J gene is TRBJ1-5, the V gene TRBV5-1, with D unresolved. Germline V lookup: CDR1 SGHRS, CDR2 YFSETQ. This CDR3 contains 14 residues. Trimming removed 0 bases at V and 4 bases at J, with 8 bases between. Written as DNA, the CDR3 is TGCGCCAGCAGCTTGGGAGGGTTGAATCAGCCCCAGCATTTT. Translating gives CASSLGGLNQPQHF.

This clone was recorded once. CDR3 in DNA: TGTGCCAGCAGTGTTAAGGGGAACACTGAAGCTTTCTTT. Encoded protein: CASSVKGNTEAFF. V gene TRBV6-1 combines with J gene TRBJ1-1, with D unclear. Germline assignment: CDR1 MNHNS and CDR2 SASEGT. V was shortened by 4 bases and J by 1 base, with 7 bases between the two germline ends. CDR3 size: 13 residues.

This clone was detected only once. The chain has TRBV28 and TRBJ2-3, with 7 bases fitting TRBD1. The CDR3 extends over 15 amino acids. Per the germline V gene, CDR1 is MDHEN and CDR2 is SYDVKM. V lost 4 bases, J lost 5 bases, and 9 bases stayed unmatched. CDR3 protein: CASSSPNRGRDTQYF. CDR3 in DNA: TGTGCCAGCAGTTCCCCGAACAGGGGTAGAGATACGCAGTATTTT.

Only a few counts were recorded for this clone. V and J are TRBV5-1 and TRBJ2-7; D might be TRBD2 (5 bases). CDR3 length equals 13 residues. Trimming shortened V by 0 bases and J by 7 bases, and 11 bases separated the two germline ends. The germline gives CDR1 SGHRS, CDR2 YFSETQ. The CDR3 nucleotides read TGCGCCAGCAGCTTGGGATGGCGGGCGGAGCAGTACTTC. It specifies CASSLGWRAEQYF.

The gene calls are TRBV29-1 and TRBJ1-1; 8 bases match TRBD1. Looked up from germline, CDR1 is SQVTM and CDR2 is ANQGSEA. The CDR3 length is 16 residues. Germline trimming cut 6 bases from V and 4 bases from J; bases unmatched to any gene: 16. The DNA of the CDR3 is TGCAGCGTCCTCTGGACAGGGAGGCTCTTAGGCACTGAAGCTTTCTTT. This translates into CSVLWTGRLLGTEAFF. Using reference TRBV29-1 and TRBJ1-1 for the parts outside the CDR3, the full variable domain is SAVISQKPSRDICQRGTSLTIQCQVDSQVTMMFWYRQQPGQSLTLIATANQGSEATYESGFVIDKFPISRPNLTFSTLTVSNMSPEDSSIYLCSVLWTGRLLGTEAFFGQGTRLTVV.